A selection of T cell receptor beta chains follows, all from one sample in a study of a mutant IDH1 vaccine in newly diagnosed glioma. The assay was immunoSEQ multiplex PCR, and TCRdb's table has in-frame clones only and misses some. There are 25,000 to 35,000 clones in the sample; more than 70% occur only once, and around 18% lies in the top ten. These TCRs' antigens remain unknown. The sequencing used PBMCs, collected from a glioma patient whose treatment included an IDH1 peptide vaccine. All receptors derive from a man younger than 35 with glioma. Both conserved end residues are part of each CDR3. Fields, in order: V gene, clone size, CDR3 length, J gene, D gene, CDR3 DNA, CDR3 protein. D genes are given only for firm matches. Some rows mark clone size as missing; the rest say once, few, many or name a class of expanded clone.

V gene: TRBV11-2
clone size: once
CDR3 length: 15
J gene: TRBJ2-5
D gene: .
CDR3 DNA: TGTGCCAGCACCCCTACGGCGGCAGAACAAGAGACCCAGTACTTC
CDR3 protein: CASTPTAAEQETQYF

V gene: TRBV4-3
clone size: once
CDR3 length: 16
J gene: TRBJ2-7
D gene: .
CDR3 DNA: TGCGCCAGCAGCCAAGACTTAGGGCACTCGACTTACGAGCAGTACTTC
CDR3 protein: CASSQDLGHSTYEQYF

V gene: TRBV27
clone size: .
CDR3 length: 14
J gene: TRBJ2-5
D gene: TRBD2
CDR3 DNA: TGTGCCACCCGGCGACTAGCGTCGGGGGAGACCCAGTACTTC
CDR3 protein: CATRRLASGETQYF

V gene: TRBV4-3
clone size: .
CDR3 length: 14
J gene: TRBJ2-2
D gene: .
CDR3 DNA: TGCGCCAGCAGCCAAGAAGGGGAAACCGGGGAGCTGTTTTTT
CDR3 protein: CASSQEGETGELFF

V gene: TRBV30
clone size: .
CDR3 length: 15
J gene: TRBJ2-7
D gene: .
CDR3 DNA: TGTGCCTGGGTTCCCGGAGGGCTTTCCTCCTACGAGCAGTACTTC
CDR3 protein: CAWVPGGLSSYEQYF

V gene: TRBV9
clone size: .
CDR3 length: 13
J gene: TRBJ1-5
D gene: .
CDR3 DNA: TGTGCCAGCAGCGTAGTTCCGAATAAGCCCCAGCATTTT
CDR3 protein: CASSVVPNKPQHF

V gene: TRBV25-1
clone size: .
CDR3 length: 14
J gene: TRBJ2-3
D gene: .
CDR3 DNA: TGTGCCGCCAGTAGGGGGGACATCACAGATACGCAGTATTTT
CDR3 protein: CAASRGDITDTQYF

V gene: TRBV6-4
clone size: .
CDR3 length: 15
J gene: TRBJ2-1
D gene: .
CDR3 DNA: TGTGCCAGCAGTGACTCGATGGGGACCTACAATGAGCAGTTCTTC
CDR3 protein: CASSDSMGTYNEQFF

V gene: TRBV10-3
clone size: .
CDR3 length: 11
J gene: TRBJ1-1
D gene: .
CDR3 DNA: TGTGCCATCAGTCCCGGGACTGAAGCTTTCTTT
CDR3 protein: CAISPGTEAFF

V gene: TRBV6-4
clone size: .
CDR3 length: 15
J gene: TRBJ2-2
D gene: TRBD2
CDR3 DNA: TGTGCCAGCAGTGCTAGCGGAGGGGACACCGGGGAGCTGTTTTTT
CDR3 protein: CASSASGGDTGELFF

V gene: TRBV2
clone size: .
CDR3 length: 16
J gene: TRBJ2-2
D gene: .
CDR3 DNA: TGTGCCAGCAGTGATCCGACGGCTAAGAACACCGGGGAGCTGTTTTTT
CDR3 protein: CASSDPTAKNTGELFF

V gene: TRBV2
clone size: .
CDR3 length: 15
J gene: TRBJ1-2
D gene: .
CDR3 DNA: TGTGCCAGCCAGATGGGACAACTAGCTAACTATGGCTACACCTTC
CDR3 protein: CASQMGQLANYGYTF

V gene: TRBV27
clone size: .
CDR3 length: 15
J gene: TRBJ2-1
D gene: .
CDR3 DNA: TGTGCCAGCAGTTTTAGGGCGGGAAATTACAATGAGCAGTTCTTC
CDR3 protein: CASSFRAGNYNEQFF

V gene: TRBV6-6
clone size: .
CDR3 length: 11
J gene: TRBJ2-3
D gene: .
CDR3 DNA: TGTGCCAGCCTACTAGGCCCGACGCAGTATTTT
CDR3 protein: CASLLGPTQYF

V gene: TRBV10-2
clone size: .
CDR3 length: 13
J gene: TRBJ2-2
D gene: .
CDR3 DNA: TGCGCCAGCAGTGGACTGAACACCGGGGAGCTGTTTTTT
CDR3 protein: CASSGLNTGELFF

V gene: TRBV29-1
clone size: .
CDR3 length: 15
J gene: TRBJ1-4
D gene: .
CDR3 DNA: TGCAGCGCATACCAAGAGGGAAAGGCTAATGAAAAACTGTTTTTT
CDR3 protein: CSAYQEGKANEKLFF

V gene: TRBV19
clone size: .
CDR3 length: 14
J gene: TRBJ1-5
D gene: TRBD1
CDR3 DNA: TGTGCCAGTAGGGGGACAGGGGTTGATCAGCCCCAGCATTTT
CDR3 protein: CASRGTGVDQPQHF

V gene: TRBV6-5
clone size: .
CDR3 length: 13
J gene: TRBJ1-2
D gene: TRBD1
CDR3 DNA: TGTGCCAGCAGTCCCAGGACAGGGAGAGGCTACACCTTC
CDR3 protein: CASSPRTGRGYTF

V gene: TRBV30
clone size: .
CDR3 length: 14
J gene: TRBJ1-4
D gene: .
CDR3 DNA: TGTGCCTGGGGGGGGACCGCGAGATATGAAAAACTGTTTTTT
CDR3 protein: CAWGGTARYEKLFF

V gene: TRBV30
clone size: .
CDR3 length: 16
J gene: TRBJ2-2
D gene: .
CDR3 DNA: TGTGCCTGGAGTGCGTTAGCCCCGTACAACACCGGGGAGCTGTTTTTT
CDR3 protein: CAWSALAPYNTGELFF

V gene: TRBV6-5
clone size: .
CDR3 length: 16
J gene: TRBJ2-5
D gene: .
CDR3 DNA: TGTGCCAGCAGTTACTCGGGATTGGGGGCTAAAGAGACCCAGTACTTC
CDR3 protein: CASSYSGLGAKETQYF

V gene: TRBV5-4
clone size: .
CDR3 length: 16
J gene: TRBJ2-3
D gene: .
CDR3 DNA: TGTGCCAGCAGCAAACCGGGCAGGTCTAGCACAGATACGCAGTATTTT
CDR3 protein: CASSKPGRSSTDTQYF

V gene: TRBV4-3
clone size: .
CDR3 length: 14
J gene: TRBJ1-5
D gene: .
CDR3 DNA: TGCGCCAGCAGCCAAGTTAGGGGGAATCAGCCCCAGCATTTT
CDR3 protein: CASSQVRGNQPQHF

V gene: TRBV25-1
clone size: once
CDR3 length: 14
J gene: TRBJ1-2
D gene: TRBD1
CDR3 DNA: TGTGCCAGCAGTGAATTTGGGACAGGGTATGGCTACACCTTC
CDR3 protein: CASSEFGTGYGYTF

V gene: TRBV10-3
clone size: .
CDR3 length: 12
J gene: TRBJ2-7
D gene: .
CDR3 DNA: TGTGCCATCAGTGTCAGTGACTACGAGCAGTACTTC
CDR3 protein: CAISVSDYEQYF

V gene: TRBV18
clone size: .
CDR3 length: 13
J gene: TRBJ1-2
D gene: TRBD1
CDR3 DNA: TGTGCCAGCTCACAAACAGGGGACTATGGCTACACCTTC
CDR3 protein: CASSQTGDYGYTF

V gene: TRBV5-1
clone size: .
CDR3 length: 14
J gene: TRBJ1-2
D gene: TRBD1
CDR3 DNA: TGCGCCAGCAGCCTCCGGACAGGGACGGATGGCTACACCTTC
CDR3 protein: CASSLRTGTDGYTF

V gene: TRBV29-1
clone size: .
CDR3 length: 13
J gene: TRBJ2-3
D gene: .
CDR3 DNA: TGCAGCGTTGGAGCGGATGGGACAGATACGCAGTATTTT
CDR3 protein: CSVGADGTDTQYF